The TCR beta chain under discussion was sequenced for a study of cytomegalovirus exposure and HLA in healthy donors. Trimming cost V 2 bases and J 3 bases; bases outside gene matches: 8. This CDR3 spans 18 amino acids. Per germline, CDR1 MNHNS and CDR2 SASEGT. PCR was performed using 60 Vbeta and 13 Jbeta primers. Sequenced by immunoSEQ multiplex PCR; TCRdb stores in-frame clones only, minus some. The repertoire holds about 200,000 clones, with roughly 83% as singletons. This clonotype was obtained from a boy younger than 10 in good health and CMV-seronegative. Sequences were obtained from PBMCs. The chain employs TRBV6-1 and TRBJ2-5; TRBD2 aligns across 14 bases. The chain's CDR3 is CASSERGLAGAEEETQYF. CDR3 nucleotides: TGTGCCAGCAGTGAACGGGGACTAGCGGGGGCGGAGGAAGAGACCCAGTACTTC.